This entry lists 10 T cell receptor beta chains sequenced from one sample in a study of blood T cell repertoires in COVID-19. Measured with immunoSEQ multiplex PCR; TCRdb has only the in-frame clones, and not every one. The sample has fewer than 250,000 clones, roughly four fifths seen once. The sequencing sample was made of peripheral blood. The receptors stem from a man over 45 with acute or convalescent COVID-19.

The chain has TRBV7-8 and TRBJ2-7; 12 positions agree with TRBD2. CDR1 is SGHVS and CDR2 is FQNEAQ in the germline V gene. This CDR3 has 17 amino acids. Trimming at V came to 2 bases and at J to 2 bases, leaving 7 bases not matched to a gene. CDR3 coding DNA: TGTGCCAGCAGCTTATTGGGCGCTAGCGGGGGGGCCTACGAGCAGTACTTC. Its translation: CASSLLGASGGAYEQYF.

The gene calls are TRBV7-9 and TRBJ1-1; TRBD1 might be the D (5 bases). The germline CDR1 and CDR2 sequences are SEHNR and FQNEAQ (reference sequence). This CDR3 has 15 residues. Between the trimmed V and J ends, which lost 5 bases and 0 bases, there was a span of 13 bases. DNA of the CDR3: TGTGCCAGCAGCACATACAGGCGATTGAACACTGAAGCTTTCTTT. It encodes CASSTYRRLNTEAFF. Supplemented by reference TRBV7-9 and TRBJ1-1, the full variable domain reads DTGVSQNPRHKITKRGQNVTFRCDPISEHNRLYWYRQTLGQGPEFLTYFQNEAQLEKSRLLSDRFSAERPKGSFSTLEIQRTEQGDSAMYLCASSTYRRLNTEAFFGQGTRLTVV.

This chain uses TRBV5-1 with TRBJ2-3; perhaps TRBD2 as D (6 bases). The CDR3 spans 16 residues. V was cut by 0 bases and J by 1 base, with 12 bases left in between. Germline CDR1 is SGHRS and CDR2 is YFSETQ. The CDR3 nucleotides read TGCGCCAGCAGCTTGGCTACGTCTAGCGGCACAGATACGCAGTATTTT. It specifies CASSLATSSGTDTQYF.

The DNA for the CDR3 is TGTGCCAGCAGCTTATCTCTACTGTCGGGACAGCCCCAGCATTTT. Residues: CASSLSLLSGQPQHF. This chain connects TRBV13 to TRBJ1-5; D is uncertain. The germline V and J ends were trimmed by 2 bases and 7 bases, with 15 bases remaining between them. Germline values: CDR1 PRHDT, CDR2 FYEKMQ (reference sequence). The CDR3 has 15 residues.

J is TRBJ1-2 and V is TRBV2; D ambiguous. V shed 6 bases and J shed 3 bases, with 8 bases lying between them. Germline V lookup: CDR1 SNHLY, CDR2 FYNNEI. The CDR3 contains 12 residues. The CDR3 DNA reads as TGTGCCAGCAGCGCCACAGACTATGGCTACACCTTC. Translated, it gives CASSATDYGYTF.

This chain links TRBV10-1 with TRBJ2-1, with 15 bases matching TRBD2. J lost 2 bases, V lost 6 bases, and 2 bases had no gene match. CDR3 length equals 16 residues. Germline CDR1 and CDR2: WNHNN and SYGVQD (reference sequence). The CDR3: CASSGTSGGPYNEQFF. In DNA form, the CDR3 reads TGCGCCAGCAGCGGGACTAGCGGGGGGCCCTACAATGAGCAGTTCTTC.

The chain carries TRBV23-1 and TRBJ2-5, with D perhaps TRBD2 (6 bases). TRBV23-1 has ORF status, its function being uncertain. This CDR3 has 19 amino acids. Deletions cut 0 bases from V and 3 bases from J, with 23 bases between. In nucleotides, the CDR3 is TGCGCCAGCAGTCAATCGGGTCACGACGCTAGCGATCCAAAAGAGACCCAGTACTTC. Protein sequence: CASSQSGHDASDPKETQYF.

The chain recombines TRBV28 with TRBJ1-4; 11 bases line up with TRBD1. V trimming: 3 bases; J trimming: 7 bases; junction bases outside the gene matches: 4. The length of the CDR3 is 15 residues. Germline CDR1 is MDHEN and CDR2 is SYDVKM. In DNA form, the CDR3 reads TGTGCCAGCAGTTTCCCCGGGACAGGGGGTGAAAAACTGTTTTTT. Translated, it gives CASSFPGTGGEKLFF.

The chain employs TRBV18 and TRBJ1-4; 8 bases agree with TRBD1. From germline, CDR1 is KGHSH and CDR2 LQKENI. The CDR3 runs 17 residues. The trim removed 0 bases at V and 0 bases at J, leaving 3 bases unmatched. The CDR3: CASSPPLQGATNEKLFF. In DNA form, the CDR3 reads TGTGCCAGCTCACCACCGCTACAGGGGGCAACTAATGAAAAACTGTTTTTT.

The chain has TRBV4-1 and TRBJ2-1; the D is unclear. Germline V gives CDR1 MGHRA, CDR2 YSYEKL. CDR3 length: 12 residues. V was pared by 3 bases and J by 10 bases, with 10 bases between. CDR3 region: CASSQVKREQFF. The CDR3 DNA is TGCGCCAGCAGCCAGGTTAAACGGGAGCAGTTCTTC.